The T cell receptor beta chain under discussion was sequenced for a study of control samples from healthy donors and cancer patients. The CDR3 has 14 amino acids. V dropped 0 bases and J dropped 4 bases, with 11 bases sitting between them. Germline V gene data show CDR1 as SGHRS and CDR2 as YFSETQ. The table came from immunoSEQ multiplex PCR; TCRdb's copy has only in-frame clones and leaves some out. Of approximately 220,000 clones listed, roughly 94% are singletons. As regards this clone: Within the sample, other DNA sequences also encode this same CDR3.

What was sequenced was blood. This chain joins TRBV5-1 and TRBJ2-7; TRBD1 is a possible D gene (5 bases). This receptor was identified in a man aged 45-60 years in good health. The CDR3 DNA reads TGCGCCAGCAGCTTGGGGGGCGTGGGGTACGAGCAGTACGTC. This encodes CASSLGGVGYEQYV.